These T cell receptor beta chains were read from a single sample in a study of T cell changes during pregnancy in multiple sclerosis. Sequencing was performed with immunoSEQ multiplex PCR; in TCRdb, only in-frame clones are kept and a portion is missing. Of around 30,000 clones listed, approximately 92% are singletons. The sample consisted of CD8+ T cells from peripheral blood mononuclear cells, taken before pregnancy. All receptors come from a female donor with multiple sclerosis, enrolled in a pregnancy study. The CDR3 runs from the conserved cysteine through the conserved F or W. D genes are given only for firm matches. Rows give clone size only sometimes, using once, few, many, or a class for an expanded clone.

-	TRBV4-1	TRBJ2-2	-	TGCGCCAGCAGCCCGGGATCCGGGGAGCTGTTTTTT	CASSPGSGELFF
-	TRBV4-1	TRBJ1-5	-	TGCGCCAGCAGCCAAGATTCGAATCAGCCCCAGCATTTT	CASSQDSNQPQHF
TRBD2	TRBV10-3	TRBJ2-7	-	TGTGCCACCACCAGCGGGACCCCATCCTACGAGCAGTACTTC	CATTSGTPSYEQYF
-	TRBV2	TRBJ1-5	-	TGTGCCAGCAGTGGACAAACTAGCAATCAGCCCCAGCATTTT	CASSGQTSNQPQHF
-	TRBV7-3	TRBJ1-1	-	TGTGCCAGCAGCTGGGAGGGGTCGAACACTGAAGCTTTCTTT	CASSWEGSNTEAFF
TRBD1	TRBV7-6	TRBJ2-7	-	TGTGCCAGCAGCGTGGACAGGGGCTCGAGCTCCTACGAGCAGTACTTC	CASSVDRGSSSYEQYF
-	TRBV14	TRBJ1-4	-	TGTGCCAGCAGCCAAGAGGCCGGGGGTGGTGGAGAAAAACTGTTTTTT	CASSQEAGGGGEKLFF
-	TRBV14	TRBJ2-1	-	TGTGCCAGCAGCCAATGGCCGTACAATGAGCAGTTCTTC	CASSQWPYNEQFF
-	TRBV15	TRBJ2-7	-	TGTGCCACCAGTCCCGGGATTCCCTACGAGCAGTACTTC	CATSPGIPYEQYF
-	TRBV6-5	TRBJ2-1	-	TGTGCCAGCAGGGACTTGGCGGGACTCTACAATGAGCAGTTCTTC	CASRDLAGLYNEQFF
TRBD1	TRBV7-9	TRBJ2-1	-	TGTGCCAGCAGACCGGGACAGGGGGAGCTCAATGAGCAGTTCTTC	CASRPGQGELNEQFF
TRBD1	TRBV7-8	TRBJ1-5	few	TGTGCCAGCAGCCCAGGGACAGGGGCTATTCAGCCCCAGCATTTT	CASSPGTGAIQPQHF
-	TRBV7-9	TRBJ2-3	-	TGTGCCAGCAGCGATAAACCTAACACAGATACGCAGTATTTT	CASSDKPNTDTQYF
-	TRBV6-5	TRBJ2-3	-	TGTGCCAGCGGTCCATGGCTGGCTAGCACAGATACGCAGTATTTT	CASGPWLASTDTQYF
-	TRBV10-1	TRBJ2-7	-	TGCGCCAGCAGTGACCTAAACAGCTCCTACGAGCAGTACTTC	CASSDLNSSYEQYF
TRBD1	TRBV19	TRBJ1-1	few	TGTGCCAGTAGTATACCCCGGACAGGGAGGGGTGGTGAAGCTTTCTTT	CASSIPRTGRGGEAFF
-	TRBV29-1	TRBJ2-7	-	TGCAGCGTAGCCGGGACACTAAACTCCTACGAGCAGTACTTC	CSVAGTLNSYEQYF
-	TRBV6-6	TRBJ2-7	-	TGTGCCAGCAGTTCAGGGGTCCGGAGCTCCTACGAGCAGTACTTC	CASSSGVRSSYEQYF
TRBD1	TRBV11-2	TRBJ2-7	-	TGTGCCAGCAGCGAACACCGGGACAGAGACTACGAGCAGTACTTC	CASSEHRDRDYEQYF
-	TRBV27	TRBJ2-1	-	TGTGCCAGCAGCAGGGCCGCCTACAATGAGCAGTTCTTC	CASSRAAYNEQFF
-	TRBV7-9	TRBJ2-5	-	TGTGCCAGCAGCTCCTTAGCGGACCAAGAGACCCAGTACTTC	CASSSLADQETQYF
TRBD1	TRBV29-1	TRBJ1-2	-	TGCAGCGTTGCTACAGGGGTCGGGGGCTACACCTTC	CSVATGVGGYTF
TRBD1	TRBV7-7	TRBJ2-7	-	TGTGCCAGCAGCCCAAGGGACAGGGATGGCGAGCAGTACTTC	CASSPRDRDGEQYF
-	TRBV19	TRBJ2-1	-	TGTGCCAGTAGTATGAGGCCCGTTCCGGATGAGCAGTTCTTC	CASSMRPVPDEQFF
TRBD2	TRBV5-8	TRBJ2-1	-	TGTGCCAGCAGCTTGGAAACTCTAGCGGGTGGGGATGAGCAGTTCTTC	CASSLETLAGGDEQFF
TRBD1	TRBV29-1	TRBJ1-2	medium-sized	TGCAGCGTTGATCCGACAGGGGCCCTTTTTAACTATGGCTACACCTTC	CSVDPTGALFNYGYTF
-	TRBV2	TRBJ1-5	-	TGTGCCAGCAGTCTCGCCGGGGGGCCCCAGCATTTT	CASSLAGGPQHF
-	TRBV12-5	TRBJ1-1	few	TGTGCTAGTGGTTTCTCAGGGAACACTGAAGCTTTCTTT	CASGFSGNTEAFF
TRBD1	TRBV19	TRBJ1-1	-	TGTGCCAGTAGCCGGGACAGGAACACTGAAGCTTTCTTT	CASSRDRNTEAFF
TRBD2	TRBV25-1	TRBJ2-1	-	TGTGCCAGCAGTGAAAGTTGGCGGGAGGGCCTCGGCTACAATGAGCAGTTCTTC	CASSESWREGLGYNEQFF
TRBD1	TRBV14	TRBJ2-3	once	TGTGCCAGCAGCCCAGGGGGAGCGGCAACAGATACGCAGTATTTT	CASSPGGAATDTQYF
-	TRBV10-3	TRBJ2-6	-	TGTGCCATCAGTGATTGGAGTGTCTCTGGGGCCAACGTCCTGACTTTC	CAISDWSVSGANVLTF
-	TRBV4-3	TRBJ1-6	-	TGCGCCAGCAGCCATTCGTCAGGGGACCCACTTAATTCACCCCTCCACTTT	CASSHSSGDPLNSPLHF
TRBD1	TRBV5-4	TRBJ2-7	-	TGTGCCAGCAGTGAGAAGGGGGCTGTCTCTTACGAGCAGTACTTC	CASSEKGAVSYEQYF
TRBD2	TRBV9	TRBJ2-7	-	TGTGCCAGCAGCCCTCCGGGAGGGACCTACGAGCAGTACTTC	CASSPPGGTYEQYF
-	TRBV7-2	TRBJ1-5	-	TGTGCCAGCAGCTTAGAAATGGCAGTTTATCAGCCCCAGCATTTT	CASSLEMAVYQPQHF
TRBD2	TRBV6-1	TRBJ2-1	-	TGTGCCAGCAGTGAACAGGCGGGAGGTCCCTACAATGAGCAGTTCTTC	CASSEQAGGPYNEQFF
TRBD1	TRBV27	TRBJ1-5	-	TGTGCCAGCAGGACGACAGGGGTAGGTCAGCCCCAGCATTTT	CASRTTGVGQPQHF
-	TRBV5-1	TRBJ2-1	-	TGCGCCGGCAGCTTGCCGGTGGGAGGCCCCTACAATGAGCAGTTCTTC	CAGSLPVGGPYNEQFF
-	TRBV4-3	TRBJ1-6	-	TGCGCCAGCAGCCAAGCTGGTGGGAGCTCCTATAATTCACCCCTCCACTTT	CASSQAGGSSYNSPLHF
TRBD1	TRBV7-2	TRBJ2-7	-	TGTGCCAGCAGCTTAGGCCCCGGGACAGGGATTTCCTACGAGCAGTACTTC	CASSLGPGTGISYEQYF
-	TRBV4-2	TRBJ2-2	-	TGTGCCAGCTCGGGGTTCACCGGGGAGCTGTTTTTT	CASSGFTGELFF
TRBD2	TRBV7-2	TRBJ2-1	-	TGTGCCAGCAGCCGGACTAGCGGGGGGTACAATGAGCAGTTCTTC	CASSRTSGGYNEQFF